The rows below give T cell receptor beta chains drawn from one sample of a study of cytomegalovirus exposure and HLA in healthy donors. Clones were sequenced by immunoSEQ multiplex PCR, and TCRdb holds only the in-frame ones, with some missing. The sample lists about 360,000 clones; 75% to 90% were seen once. Sequences were obtained from PBMCs. The receptors here all came from a woman between 18 and 29 years old in good health and CMV-seronegative. CDR3s leave out the opening cysteine and the closing phenylalanine or tryptophan. The order of the fields is CDR3 protein, V gene.

CDR3: ASSVSTDTQY; V: TRBV9
CDR3: ATSNTRKAAHEQF; V: TRBV15
CDR3: ASSFGVTSAYEQY; V: TRBV5-4
CDR3: ASSVHGDNQETQY; V: TRBV25-1
CDR3: ASRVRDRYYGYT; V: TRBV2
CDR3: ASSITVNEQF; V: TRBV19
CDR3: ASSYGTGLSEQF; V: TRBV6-5
CDR3: ASSLADSTETQY; V: TRBV5-1
CDR3: ASSLQDWSSYEQY; V: TRBV28
CDR3: ASSESGGRALIETQY; V: TRBV2
CDR3: ASSQEQRTSYNEQF; V: TRBV4-1
CDR3: ASSEVSGGPTDTQY; V: TRBV25-1
CDR3: SVVGTSGRSTDTQY; V: TRBV29-1
CDR3: ASSYSGTGKNQPQH; V: TRBV27
CDR3: ASSMDRGETQY; V: TRBV7-2
CDR3: ASCTSPYLADTQY; V: TRBV6-1
CDR3: ASSLLAGAEDTQY; V: TRBV4-2
CDR3: ASSLGGSVSTDTQY; V: TRBV7-2
CDR3: ASSPGQGSTGANVLT; V: TRBV5-4
CDR3: ASSLYGVLAGGVTVDNIQY; V: TRBV5-1
CDR3: ASSPWTGLSYNEQF; V: TRBV18
CDR3: ASSQSKRLAGNETQY; V: TRBV23-1
CDR3: ASGRRGRGADTQY; V: TRBV6-5
CDR3: ASSSSGRPHNEQF; V: TRBV7-9
CDR3: ATSRDRIAGAASYNEQF; V: TRBV15
CDR3: ASSHHGGPLSHRGYT; V: TRBV4-1
CDR3: ASSEAYSGAF; V: TRBV2
CDR3: ASSSQGRLYGYT; V: TRBV28
CDR3: ASSNIAGGPYEQY; V: TRBV19
CDR3: ATSSYLEETQY; V: TRBV15
CDR3: ASSPGQGLLKIYGYT; V: TRBV7-8
CDR3: ASRRGSTAYEQY; V: TRBV6-1
CDR3: ASSFQAGDTQY; V: TRBV19
CDR3: ASSYTGQGQETQY; V: TRBV6-5
CDR3: ASSTTGTGAYEQY; V: TRBV19
CDR3: ASSIGGGEAYTIY; V: TRBV5-1
CDR3: ASSLTGQWTEAF; V: TRBV7-9
CDR3: ATSRLQGINQPQH; V: TRBV15
CDR3: ASSAYSGRGYNEQF; V: TRBV2
CDR3: ASSSGLAGVTGELF; V: TRBV5-1
CDR3: ASSPDRVGYEQY; V: TRBV27
CDR3: SVIGGRGSYEQY; V: TRBV29-1
CDR3: ASSPPQGIWSGELF; V: TRBV18
CDR3: ASSFTSYTGELF; V: TRBV7-2
CDR3: ASSERGTGSVEQY; V: TRBV6-1
CDR3: AWSIGTGQETQY; V: TRBV30
CDR3: ASSLGDRGLYGYT; V: TRBV5-1
CDR3: ASSTGTGKETQY; V: TRBV6-5
CDR3: ATSRERTSSGNTIY; V: TRBV15
CDR3: ASSSYTRGEQY; V: TRBV27
CDR3: ASSQVQGGYQPQH; V: TRBV4-2
CDR3: ASSPPPGGEGTGELF; V: TRBV28
CDR3: AWSVSSTDTQY; V: TRBV30
CDR3: ATSNGRGDYGYT; V: TRBV15